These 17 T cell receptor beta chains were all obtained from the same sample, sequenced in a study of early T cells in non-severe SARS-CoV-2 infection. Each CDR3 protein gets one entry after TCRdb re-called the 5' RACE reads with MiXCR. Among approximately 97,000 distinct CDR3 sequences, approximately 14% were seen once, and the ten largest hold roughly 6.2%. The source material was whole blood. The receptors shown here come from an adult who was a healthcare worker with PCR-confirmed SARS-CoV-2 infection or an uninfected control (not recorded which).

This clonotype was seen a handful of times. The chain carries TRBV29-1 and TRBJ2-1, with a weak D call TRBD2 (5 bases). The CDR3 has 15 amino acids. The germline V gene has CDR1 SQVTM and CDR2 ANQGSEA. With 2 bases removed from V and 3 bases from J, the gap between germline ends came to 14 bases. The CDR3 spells CSVESRLHHYNEQFF. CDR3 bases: TGCAGCGTTGAATCCCGACTACACCACTACAATGAGCAGTTCTTC.

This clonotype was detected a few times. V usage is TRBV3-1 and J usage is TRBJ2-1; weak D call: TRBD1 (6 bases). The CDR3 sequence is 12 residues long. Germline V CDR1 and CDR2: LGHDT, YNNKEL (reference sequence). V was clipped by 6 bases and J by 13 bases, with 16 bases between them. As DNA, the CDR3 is TGTGCCAGCAGAATGGGACAAACTCCCCAGTTCTTC. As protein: CASRMGQTPQFF.

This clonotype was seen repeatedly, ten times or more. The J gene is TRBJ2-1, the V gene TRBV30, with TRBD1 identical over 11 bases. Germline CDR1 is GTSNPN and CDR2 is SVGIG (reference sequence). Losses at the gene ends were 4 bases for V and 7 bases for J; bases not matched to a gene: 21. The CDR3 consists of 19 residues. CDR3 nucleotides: TGTGCCTGGAAGTCGGGACAGGGGGTTTTCGGCGGGAGAGGGAATGAGCAGTTCTTC. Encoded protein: CAWKSGQGVFGGRGNEQFF.

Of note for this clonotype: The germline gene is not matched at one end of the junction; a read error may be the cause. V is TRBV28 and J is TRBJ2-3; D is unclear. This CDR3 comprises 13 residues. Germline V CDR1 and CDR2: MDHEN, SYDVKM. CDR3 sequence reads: CAGSLGLTDTQYF. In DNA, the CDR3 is TGTGCCGGCAGTTTAGGTCTCACAGATACGCAGTATTTT.

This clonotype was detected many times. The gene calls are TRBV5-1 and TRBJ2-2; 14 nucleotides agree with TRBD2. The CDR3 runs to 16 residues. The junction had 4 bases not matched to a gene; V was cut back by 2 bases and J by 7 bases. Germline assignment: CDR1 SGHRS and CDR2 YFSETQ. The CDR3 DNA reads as TGCGCCAGCAGCTTAGGACTAGCGGGAGGCCTCGGGGAGCTGTTTTTT. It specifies CASSLGLAGGLGELFF.

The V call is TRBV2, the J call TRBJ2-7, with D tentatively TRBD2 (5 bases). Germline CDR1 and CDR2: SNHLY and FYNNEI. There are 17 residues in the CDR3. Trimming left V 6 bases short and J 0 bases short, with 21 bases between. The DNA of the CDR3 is TGTGCCAGCAGGTACACACGCTACCGGGATTCCTCCTACGAGCAGTACTTC. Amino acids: CASRYTRYRDSSYEQYF. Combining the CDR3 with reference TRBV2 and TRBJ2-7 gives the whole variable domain EPEVTQTPSHQVTQMGQEVILRCVPISNHLYFYWYRQILGQKVEFLVSFYNNEISEKSEIFDDQFSVERPDGSNFTLKIRSTKLEDSAMYFCASRYTRYRDSSYEQYFGPGTRLTVT.

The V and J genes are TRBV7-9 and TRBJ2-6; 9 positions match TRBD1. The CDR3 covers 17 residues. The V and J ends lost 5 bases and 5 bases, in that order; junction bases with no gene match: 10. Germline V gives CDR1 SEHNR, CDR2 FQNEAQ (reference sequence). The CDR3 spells CASSLGTGSHWANVLTF. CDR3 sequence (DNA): TGTGCCAGCAGCCTCGGGACAGGGTCCCACTGGGCCAACGTCCTGACTTTC.

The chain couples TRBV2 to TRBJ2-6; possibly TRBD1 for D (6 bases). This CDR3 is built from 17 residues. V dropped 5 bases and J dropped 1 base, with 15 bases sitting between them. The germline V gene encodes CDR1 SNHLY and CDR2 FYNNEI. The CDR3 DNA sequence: TGTGCCAGCAGTTCCCAGGGGAAGGCTTCTGGGGCCAACGTCCTGACTTTC. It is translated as CASSSQGKASGANVLTF.

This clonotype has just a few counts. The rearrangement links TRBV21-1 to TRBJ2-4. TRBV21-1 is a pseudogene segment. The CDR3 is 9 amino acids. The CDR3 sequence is CASMSIQYF. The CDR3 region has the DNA TGTGCCAGCATGAGCATTCAGTACTTC.

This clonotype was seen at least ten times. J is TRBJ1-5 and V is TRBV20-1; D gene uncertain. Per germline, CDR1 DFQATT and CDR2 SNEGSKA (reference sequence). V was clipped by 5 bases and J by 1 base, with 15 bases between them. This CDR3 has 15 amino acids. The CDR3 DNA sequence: TGCAGTGCTGCCCTTCCTGGCTGGAGCAATCAGCCCCAGCATTTT. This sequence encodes CSAALPGWSNQPQHF.

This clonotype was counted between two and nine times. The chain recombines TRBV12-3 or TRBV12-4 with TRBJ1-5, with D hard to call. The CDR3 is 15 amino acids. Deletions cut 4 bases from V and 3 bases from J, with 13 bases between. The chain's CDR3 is CASSWGSSANQPQHF. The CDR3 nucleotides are TGTGCCAGCAGTTGGGGTAGTTCGGCCAATCAGCCCCAGCATTTT.

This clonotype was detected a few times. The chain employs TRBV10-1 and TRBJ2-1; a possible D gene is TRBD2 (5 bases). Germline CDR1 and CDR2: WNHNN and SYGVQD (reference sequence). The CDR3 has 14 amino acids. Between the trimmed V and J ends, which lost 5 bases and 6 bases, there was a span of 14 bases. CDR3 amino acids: CASSLDSPGNEQFF. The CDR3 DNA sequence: TGCGCCAGCAGTCTGGACTCGCCGGGCAATGAGCAGTTCTTC.

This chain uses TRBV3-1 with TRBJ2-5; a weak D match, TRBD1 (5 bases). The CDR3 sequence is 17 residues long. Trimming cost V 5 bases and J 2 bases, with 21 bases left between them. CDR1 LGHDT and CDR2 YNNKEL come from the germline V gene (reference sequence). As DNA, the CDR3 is TGTGCCAGCAGCGTAGGAATACAAGGACATTCTCAAGAGACCCAGTACTTC. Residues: CASSVGIQGHSQETQYF.

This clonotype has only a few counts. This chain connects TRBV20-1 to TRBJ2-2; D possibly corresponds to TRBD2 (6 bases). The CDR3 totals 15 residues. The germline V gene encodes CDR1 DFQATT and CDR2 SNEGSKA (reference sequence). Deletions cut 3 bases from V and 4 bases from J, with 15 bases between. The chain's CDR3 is CSARAALATTGELFF. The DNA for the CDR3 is TGCAGTGCTAGGGCGGCGCTAGCGACCACCGGGGAGCTGTTTTTT.

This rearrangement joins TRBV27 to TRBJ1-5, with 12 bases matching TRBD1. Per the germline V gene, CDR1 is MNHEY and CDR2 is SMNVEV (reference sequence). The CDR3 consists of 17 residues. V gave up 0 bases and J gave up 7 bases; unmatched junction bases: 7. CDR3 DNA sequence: TGTGCCAGCAGTTTATCGACGGGACAGGGGGCCGGGCAGCCCCAGCATTTT. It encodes CASSLSTGQGAGQPQHF.

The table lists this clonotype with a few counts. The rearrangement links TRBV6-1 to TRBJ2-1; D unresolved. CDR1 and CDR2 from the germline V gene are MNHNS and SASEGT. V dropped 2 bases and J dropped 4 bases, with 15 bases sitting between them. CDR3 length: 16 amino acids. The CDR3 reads CASSERSARRYNEQFF. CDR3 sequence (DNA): TGTGCCAGCAGTGAAAGGTCAGCGCGACGTTACAATGAGCAGTTCTTC.

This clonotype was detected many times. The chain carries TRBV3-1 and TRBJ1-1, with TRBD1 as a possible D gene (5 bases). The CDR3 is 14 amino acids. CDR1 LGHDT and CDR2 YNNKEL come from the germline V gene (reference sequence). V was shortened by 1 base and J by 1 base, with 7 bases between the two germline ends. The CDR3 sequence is CASSQGQRNTEAFF. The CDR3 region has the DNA TGTGCCAGCAGCCAAGGACAGAGGAACACTGAAGCTTTCTTT.